The 6 T cell receptor beta chains presented below share a single source sample, sequenced in a study of OX40 agonist ivuxolimab in advanced cancers. The method was immunoSEQ multiplex PCR; TCRdb's version includes in-frame clones alone and lacks a portion of them. Counted here are about 53,000 clones, approximately 88% occurring once; the ten biggest clones make up 10% to 15%. The sample in question was CD4+ or CD8+ T cells sorted from blood, obtained in a trial of the OX40 agonist ivuxolimab. These receptors came from an adult with an advanced solid tumor such as melanoma, head and neck, liver or kidney cancer.

This rearrangement joins TRBV4-1 to TRBJ2-5, with D tentatively TRBD1 (6 bases). V lost 4 bases, J lost 2 bases, and 8 bases lay in between. The CDR3 extends over 13 amino acids. The germline V gene encodes CDR1 MGHRA and CDR2 YSYEKL. DNA for the CDR3: TGCGCCAGCAGCCGACAGGTTCAAGAGACCCAGTACTTC. Amino acid sequence: CASSRQVQETQYF.

The V gene is TRBV28, the J gene TRBJ2-1; 7 nucleotides match TRBD1. CDR3 length: 16 residues. The ends lost 7 bases at V and 0 bases at J; junction bases unmatched: 9. Germline assignment: CDR1 MDHEN and CDR2 SYDVKM. The CDR3 sequence: CASTPRGQSSYNEQFF. CDR3 in DNA: TGTGCCAGCACCCCAAGGGGGCAGAGCTCCTACAATGAGCAGTTCTTC.

J is TRBJ1-4 and V is TRBV4-1, with a possible D match to TRBD1 (5 bases). This CDR3 is 16 amino acids long. The V and J ends lost 0 bases and 8 bases respectively, with 16 bases between them. CDR1 MGHRA and CDR2 YSYEKL come from the germline V gene. CDR3 amino acids: CASSQDKGSVTEKLFF. CDR3 nucleotides: TGCGCCAGCAGCCAAGATAAGGGGAGCGTGACAGAAAAACTGTTTTTT.

This clone was observed a single time. V usage is TRBV7-8 and J usage is TRBJ1-3, with D hard to call. The CDR3 is made up of 16 amino acids. The V and J ends lost 1 base and 7 bases respectively, with 17 bases between them. Germline V CDR1 and CDR2: SGHVS, FQNEAQ. CDR3 loop: CASSLVHGGLRNTIYF. For the CDR3, the DNA is TGTGCCAGCAGCTTAGTCCACGGTGGATTACGGAACACCATATATTTT.

The CDR3 protein is CASSFNRDRGGGYTF. The CDR3 region has the DNA TGTGCCAGCAGTTTCAATCGGGACAGGGGGGGTGGCTACACCTTC. The chain joins TRBV27 to TRBJ1-2, with 11 bases fitting TRBD1. Per germline, CDR1 MNHEY and CDR2 SMNVEV (reference sequence). J was trimmed by 7 bases and V by 3 bases; bases with no gene match: 7. The CDR3 is 15 residues long.

The chain couples TRBV12-5 to TRBJ2-1; the D is unclear. V lost 0 bases and J 2 bases, leaving 14 bases between the germline ends. Germline assignment: CDR1 LGHNT and CDR2 FRNRAP. This CDR3 spans 17 amino acids. CDR3 loop: CASGLVRGSAAYNEQFF. The CDR3, as DNA: TGTGCTAGTGGTTTGGTACGAGGTAGTGCTGCCTACAATGAGCAGTTCTTC.